This entry describes one TCR beta chain. This clone was found once. The antigen this receptor binds is unknown. The record has no base qualities; no much larger clone is one base away. The CDR3 regions of human TCRbeta chains were analyzed by immunosequencing. Per the source publication's procedure: Repertoire TCRs were checked for matches against a reference library of SARS-CoV-2-specific TCRs that had been generated using the MIRA antigen-specificity platform. Breadth was defined as the fraction of unique TCRs that were SARS-CoV-2-associated. Depth was defined as the fraction of total T cells that were SARS-CoV-2-associated. Using the MIRA data, every spike-specific TCR was mapped to the spike region that the TCR reacted to and assigned to either a CD4 or a CD8 class. Log10-transformed breadth and depth values were compared by one-way ANOVA with Sidak's multiple comparisons tests. Imported from immuneACCESS, the table was reduced by TCRdb to in-frame sequences with V and J called. These copies leave out some clones; in studies compared against another copy, an unresolved V gene accounts for under half, and the cause of the remainder is not known. V, J and clone size reflect that table, while D and trimming were determined from the DNA. The sample contains 110,000 to 150,000 clones, 88% of them found a single time. 3.1% of the sample is in the top ten clones.

V is clipped by 3 bases and J by 3 bases, and the sequence between their germline boundaries is 8 bases long. The CDR3 holds 14 amino acids from the cysteine to the phenylalanine. Solely the CDR3 DNA is kept, with 42 bases framed from the first base. Reading the germline V gene (reference sequence) gives CDR1 LNHDA and CDR2 SQIVND. These data originate in a study of T cell responses to AZD1222 COVID-19 vaccine (dated by TCRdb to the early 2020s). Concerning the study at large: A total of about 250 trial participants underwent TCR sequencing, of whom 207 had received two doses of AZD1222 and around 25 had received two doses of the MenACWY control vaccine. Trial participants were enrolled by age into subgroups of 18-55, 56-69 and 70-plus years, and roughly 160, 29 and 62 TCR-sequenced participants, respectively, were included in these subgroups.

The paper as a whole reports these results and caveats: The 56-69-year group was small, and its depth increase did not reach significance, likely because of low power. Most participants were white British and females outnumbered males, and the authors suggested that clonal diversity may have been underestimated. Epitopes outside the regions mutated in the B.1.351 and B.1.1.7 variants were reportedly recognized by nearly half of the unique spike-specific TCRs. Conclusions about previously exposed vaccinees were limited because only a handful of AZD1222 recipients were SARS-CoV-2 seropositive at baseline. Because no day 14 peak-response samples were available, repertoires were characterized only after the peak T cell response. Vaccine-associated CD4 TCRs spanned the whole spike protein, with dominant responses in regions 160-218 and 743-854. Spike-specific TCR breadth and depth rose significantly after two AZD1222 doses compared with day 0 and with MenACWY recipients.

Taken with the paper, the label for time point translates to: about 28 days (+/-7) after the second vaccine dose. Because spike-specific TCR depth and breadth did not differ between the two schedules, AZD1222 recipients who got a second dose at roughly 4 weeks were pooled with those who got a second dose at roughly 12 weeks. Vaccinee samples came from UK trials COV001 and COV002, including a single-blind randomized controlled phase 2/3 trial of AZD1222 (ChAdOx1 nCoV-19) in healthy adults. For TCRbeta chain sequencing, PBMC samples were collected from trial participants at day 0 and at day 28 after the second dose.

This chain joins TRBV19 to TRBJ1-4; the D gene lacks a confident call. This clonotype was sampled from an adult who received the AZD1222 COVID-19 vaccine. Sequences were derived from peripheral blood, sampled 28 days after the second AZD1222 dose. CDR3 protein: CASSIQGANEKLFF. The sequence in DNA is TGTGCCAGTAGTATTCAAGGTGCTAATGAAAAACTGTTTTTT.